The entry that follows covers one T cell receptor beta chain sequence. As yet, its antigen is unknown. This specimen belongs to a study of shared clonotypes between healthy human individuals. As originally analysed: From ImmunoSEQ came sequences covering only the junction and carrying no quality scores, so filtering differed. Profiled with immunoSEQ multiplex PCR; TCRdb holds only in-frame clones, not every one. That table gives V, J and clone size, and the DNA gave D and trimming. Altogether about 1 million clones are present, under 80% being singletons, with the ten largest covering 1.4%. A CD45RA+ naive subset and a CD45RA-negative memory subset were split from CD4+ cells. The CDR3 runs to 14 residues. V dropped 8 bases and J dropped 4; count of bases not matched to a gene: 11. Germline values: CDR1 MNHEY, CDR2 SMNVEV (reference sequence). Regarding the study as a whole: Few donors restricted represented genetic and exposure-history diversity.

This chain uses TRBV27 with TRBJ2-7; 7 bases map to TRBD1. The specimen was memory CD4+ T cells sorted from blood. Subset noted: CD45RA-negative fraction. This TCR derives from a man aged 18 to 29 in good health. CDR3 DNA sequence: TGTGCCAGCGGCAGGGGACAGACTGTTTACGAGCAGTACTTC. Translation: CASGRGQTVYEQYF.